This TCR beta chain was identified in a study of blood T cell repertoires in COVID-19. Study in general: Italy, Spain and the United States were the sources of the convalescent and acute COVID-19 samples. The cDNA or gDNA used as material had been derived from T cells, B-cell-depleted T cells, or PBMCs.

Original processing notes: Estimation of nucleated cell counts relied on the amplification of reference gene primers. Repertoires were generated with immunoSEQ multiplex PCR, while TCRdb's copy carries only in-frame clones and drops some. V and J calls plus clone size are reproduced from that table; the DNA served to infer D and trimming. The data show under 95,000 clones, 70% to 85% seen once. The sequence came from a man between 65 and 79 years old with acute or convalescent COVID-19. Sequenced material: peripheral blood.

The CDR3 spells CASSLWDRGLRETQYF. The CDR3 DNA follows: TGTGCCAGCAGTTTATGGGACAGGGGGCTAAGGGAGACCCAGTACTTC. The V gene is TRBV28, the J gene TRBJ2-5; 11 nucleotides line up with TRBD1. This CDR3 has 16 residues. V was pared by 0 bases and J by 5 bases, with 5 bases of the junction left unmatched. Germline V gene lookup returns CDR1 MDHEN and CDR2 SYDVKM.